This note documents a single T cell receptor beta chain sequence. Its antigen is as yet unknown. This sample is part of a study of T cells in Graves' hyperthyroidism and ophthalmopathy. Study-level points and caveats: In the blood, most expanded thyroid clonotypes above 0.001 appeared as well.

The V gene lost 5 bases and the J gene lost 5 bases, with 28 bases spanning the gap. There are 18 residues in the CDR3. Germline loops: CDR1 MNHNS, CDR2 SASEGT. Amplification targeted TCR beta CDR3 regions from RNA transcripts. The primer set for the first-round RT-PCR of the TCR CDR3 was HTBI. A single record per CDR3 protein comes from TCRdb applying MiXCR to the multiplex PCR reads. The table has 530,000 or so distinct CDR3 sequences, more than 15% seen once. Together with thyroid ultrasound, orbital computed tomography, serum thyroxine and TRAb, clinical symptoms were used for diagnoses. This chain uses TRBV6-1 with TRBJ2-7; maybe TRBD2 (6 bases). The TCR was taken from a woman aged 18-29 years with Graves' ophthalmopathy. The source material was blood. The CDR3 DNA sequence: TGTGCCAGCAGTACCCCTTTGGGGGTCTCCACGGGGAGGAACGAGCAGTACTTC. Translating it yields CASSTPLGVSTGRNEQYF.